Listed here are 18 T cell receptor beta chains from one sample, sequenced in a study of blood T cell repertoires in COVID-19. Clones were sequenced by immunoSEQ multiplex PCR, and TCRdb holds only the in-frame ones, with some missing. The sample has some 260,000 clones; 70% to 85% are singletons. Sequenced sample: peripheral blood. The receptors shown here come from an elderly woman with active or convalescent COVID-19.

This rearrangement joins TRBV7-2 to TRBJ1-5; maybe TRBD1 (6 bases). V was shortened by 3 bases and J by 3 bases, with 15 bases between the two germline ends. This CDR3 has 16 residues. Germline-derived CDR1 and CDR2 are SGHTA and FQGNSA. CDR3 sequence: CASSFSDRYYNQPQHF. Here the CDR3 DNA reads TGTGCCAGCAGCTTTAGTGACAGGTATTACAATCAGCCCCAGCATTTT.

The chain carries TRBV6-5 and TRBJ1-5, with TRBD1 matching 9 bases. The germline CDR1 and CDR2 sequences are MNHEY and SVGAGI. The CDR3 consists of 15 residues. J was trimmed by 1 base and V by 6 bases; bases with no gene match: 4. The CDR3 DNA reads TGTGCCAGCAGGCGACAGGGGGGAAGCAATCAGCCCCAGCATTTT. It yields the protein CASRRQGGSNQPQHF.

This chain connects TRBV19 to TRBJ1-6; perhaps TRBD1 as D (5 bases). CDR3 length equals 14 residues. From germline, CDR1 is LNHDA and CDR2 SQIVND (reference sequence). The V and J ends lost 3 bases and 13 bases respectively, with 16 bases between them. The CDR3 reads CASSIPRAGGPLHF. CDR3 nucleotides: TGTGCCAGTAGTATCCCGCGTGCGGGGGGGCCCCTCCACTTT.

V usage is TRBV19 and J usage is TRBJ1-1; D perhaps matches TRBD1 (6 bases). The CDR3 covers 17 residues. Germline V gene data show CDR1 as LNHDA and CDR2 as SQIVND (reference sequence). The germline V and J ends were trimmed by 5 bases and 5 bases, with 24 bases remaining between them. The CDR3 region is CASSPLPDSRKYTEAFF. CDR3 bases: TGTGCCAGTAGTCCCCTACCGGACAGCCGAAAGTATACTGAAGCTTTCTTT.

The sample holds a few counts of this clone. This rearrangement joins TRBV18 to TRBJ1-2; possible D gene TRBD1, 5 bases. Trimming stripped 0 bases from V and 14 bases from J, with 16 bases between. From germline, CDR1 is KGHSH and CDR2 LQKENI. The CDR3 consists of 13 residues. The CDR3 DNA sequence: TGTGCCAGCTCACCACCGAGGGACGGGGGAGTTACCTTC. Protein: CASSPPRDGGVTF.

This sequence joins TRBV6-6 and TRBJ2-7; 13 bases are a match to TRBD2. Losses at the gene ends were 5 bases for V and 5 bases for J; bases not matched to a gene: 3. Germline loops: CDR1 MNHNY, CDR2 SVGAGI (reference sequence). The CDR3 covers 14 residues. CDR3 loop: CASSPGLAGHEQYF. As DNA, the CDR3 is TGTGCCAGCAGTCCGGGACTAGCGGGACACGAGCAGTACTTC.

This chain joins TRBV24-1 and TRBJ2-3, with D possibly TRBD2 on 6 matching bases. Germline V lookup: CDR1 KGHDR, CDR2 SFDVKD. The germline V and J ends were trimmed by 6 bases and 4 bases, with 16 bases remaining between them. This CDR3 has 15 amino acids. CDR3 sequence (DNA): TGTGCCACCAGTCCGGTTCGGGGGATTGCAGATACGCAGTATTTT. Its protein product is CATSPVRGIADTQYF.

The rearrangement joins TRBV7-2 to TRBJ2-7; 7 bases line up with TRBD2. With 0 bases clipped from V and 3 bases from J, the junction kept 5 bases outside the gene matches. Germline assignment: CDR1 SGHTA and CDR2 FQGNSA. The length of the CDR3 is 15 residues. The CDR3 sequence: CASSLARRGDYEQYF. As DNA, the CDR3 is TGTGCCAGCAGCTTAGCCCGTCGGGGGGACTACGAGCAGTACTTC.

The CDR3 here is CASSLNSGGYTDTQYF. The CDR3 coding sequence is TGTGCCAGCAGCTTAAACTCGGGAGGGTACACAGATACGCAGTATTTT. The rearrangement uses TRBV11-2 and TRBJ2-3; 8 bases are shared with TRBD2. The CDR3 totals 16 residues. Germline CDR1 reads SGHAT; CDR2 reads FQNNGV. V shed 2 bases, J shed 2 bases, and the junction held 6 bases outside the gene matches.

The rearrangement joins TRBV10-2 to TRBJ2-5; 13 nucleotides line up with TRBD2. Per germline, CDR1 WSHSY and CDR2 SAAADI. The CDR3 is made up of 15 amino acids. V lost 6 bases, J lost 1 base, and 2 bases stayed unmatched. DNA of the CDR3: TGCGCCAGCAGGACTAGCGGGAGGTCCCAAGAGACCCAGTACTTC. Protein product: CASRTSGRSQETQYF.

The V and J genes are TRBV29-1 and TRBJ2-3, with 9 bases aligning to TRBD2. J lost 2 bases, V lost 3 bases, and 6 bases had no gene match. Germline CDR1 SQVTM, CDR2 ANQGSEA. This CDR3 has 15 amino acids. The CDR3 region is CSVDGAGGPTDTQYF. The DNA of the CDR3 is TGCAGCGTTGACGGAGCGGGAGGACCCACAGATACGCAGTATTTT.

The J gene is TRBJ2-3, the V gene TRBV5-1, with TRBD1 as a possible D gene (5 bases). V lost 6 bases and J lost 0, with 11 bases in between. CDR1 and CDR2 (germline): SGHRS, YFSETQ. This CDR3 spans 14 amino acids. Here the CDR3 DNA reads TGCGCCAGCACGGCGGCAGGGAGCACAGATACGCAGTATTTT. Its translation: CASTAAGSTDTQYF.

CDR3 DNA: TGTGCCAGCAATAGGGACAGCGCTGCAACTAATGAAAAACTGTTTTTT. Protein product: CASNRDSAATNEKLFF. The genes are TRBV28 and TRBJ1-4; 7 bases are a match to TRBD1. V was pared by 7 bases and J by 0 bases, with 8 bases of the junction left unmatched. This CDR3 region has 16 residues. From germline, CDR1 is MDHEN and CDR2 SYDVKM.

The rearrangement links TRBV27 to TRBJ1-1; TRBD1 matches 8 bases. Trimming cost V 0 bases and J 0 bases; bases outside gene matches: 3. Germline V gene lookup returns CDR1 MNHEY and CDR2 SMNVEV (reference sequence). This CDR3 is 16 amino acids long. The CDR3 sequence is CASSLSRQGMNTEAFF. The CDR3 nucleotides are TGTGCCAGCAGTTTATCCAGACAGGGGATGAACACTGAAGCTTTCTTT.

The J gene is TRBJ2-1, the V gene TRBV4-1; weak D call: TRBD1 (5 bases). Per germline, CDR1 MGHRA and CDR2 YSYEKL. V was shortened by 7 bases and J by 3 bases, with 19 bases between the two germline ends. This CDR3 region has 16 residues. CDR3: CASTITPGNFYNEQFF. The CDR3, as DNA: TGCGCCAGCACCATAACCCCAGGGAACTTCTACAATGAGCAGTTCTTC.

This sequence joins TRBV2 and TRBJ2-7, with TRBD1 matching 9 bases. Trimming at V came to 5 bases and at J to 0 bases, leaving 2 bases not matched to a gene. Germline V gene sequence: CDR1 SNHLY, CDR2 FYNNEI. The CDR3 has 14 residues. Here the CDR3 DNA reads TGTGCCAGCAGTACGACAGGGGGCTCCTACGAGCAGTACTTC. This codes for CASSTTGGSYEQYF.

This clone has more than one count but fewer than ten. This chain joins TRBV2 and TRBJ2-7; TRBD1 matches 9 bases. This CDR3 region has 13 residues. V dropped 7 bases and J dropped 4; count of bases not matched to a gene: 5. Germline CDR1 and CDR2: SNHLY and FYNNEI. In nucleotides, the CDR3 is TGTGCCAGCAACACAGGGGGCTTTTACGAGCAGTACTTC. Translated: CASNTGGFYEQYF. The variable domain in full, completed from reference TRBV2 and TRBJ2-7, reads EPEVTQTPSHQVTQMGQEVILRCVPISNHLYFYWYRQILGQKVEFLVSFYNNEISEKSEIFDDQFSVERPDGSNFTLKIRSTKLEDSAMYFCASNTGGFYEQYFGPGTRLTVT.

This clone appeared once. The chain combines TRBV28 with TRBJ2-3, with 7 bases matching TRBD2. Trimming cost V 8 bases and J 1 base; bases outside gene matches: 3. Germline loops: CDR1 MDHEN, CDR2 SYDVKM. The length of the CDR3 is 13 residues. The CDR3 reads CASVAGGTDTQYF. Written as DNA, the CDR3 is TGTGCCAGCGTGGCGGGGGGCACAGATACGCAGTATTTT.